This TCR beta chain was documented in a study of T cells after posttransplantation cyclophosphamide. Study results and caveats: Donor CD8+ memory clones often dominated recipient blood repertoires at later times. TRB overlap between skin or GI tissue T cells and blood was limited. After PTCy, TRB diversity resembled that of CNI/methotrexate controls.

Sequenced by immunoSEQ multiplex PCR; TCRdb stores in-frame clones only, minus some. This sample carries a few thousand clones, none of them present only once. This clone ranks as medium-sized. Its antigen is unidentified. This CDR3 contains 12 residues. Germline CDR1 and CDR2: MNHEY and SMNVEV (reference sequence). Trimming removed 11 bases from V and 7 bases from J; junction bases left unmatched: 5. A marrow graft followed busulfan-fludarabine conditioning, with cyclophosphamide on days +3 and +4. The receptor comes from a male patient in his sixties who received an allogeneic stem cell transplant from a related donor and was CMV-positive. Among the T cells, some may be from the graft donor. Here the sequenced sample was PBMCs, taken after allogeneic stem cell transplant with posttransplant cyclophosphamide. This chain uses TRBV27 with TRBJ1-6; TRBD1 matches at 7 bases. DNA of the CDR3: TGTGCCTCCGGGACAGCAAATTCACCCCTCCACTTT. The encoded protein is CASGTANSPLHF.